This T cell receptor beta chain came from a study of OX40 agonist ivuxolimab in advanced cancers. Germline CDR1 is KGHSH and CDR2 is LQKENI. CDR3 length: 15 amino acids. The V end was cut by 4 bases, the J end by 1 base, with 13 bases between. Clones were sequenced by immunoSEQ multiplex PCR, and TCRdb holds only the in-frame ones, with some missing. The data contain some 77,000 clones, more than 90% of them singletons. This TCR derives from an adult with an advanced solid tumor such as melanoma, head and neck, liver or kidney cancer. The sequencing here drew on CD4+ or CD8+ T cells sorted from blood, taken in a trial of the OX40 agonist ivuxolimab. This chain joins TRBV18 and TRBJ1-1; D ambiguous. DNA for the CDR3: TGTGCCAGCTCACGAGGTCAGACTGGGAACACTGAAGCTTTCTTT. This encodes CASSRGQTGNTEAFF.